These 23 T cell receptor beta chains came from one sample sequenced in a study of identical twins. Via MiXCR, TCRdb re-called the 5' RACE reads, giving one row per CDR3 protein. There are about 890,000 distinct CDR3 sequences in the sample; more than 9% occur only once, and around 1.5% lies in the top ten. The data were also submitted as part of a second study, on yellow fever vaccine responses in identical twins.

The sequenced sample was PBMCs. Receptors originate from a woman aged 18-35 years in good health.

DNA of the CDR3: TGTGCCAGCTCCGGACAGGGCCACGAGCAGTACGTC. Protein product: CASSGQGHEQYV. This chain joins TRBV18 and TRBJ2-7; TRBD1 matches 8 bases. The CDR3 runs to 12 residues. V gave up 6 bases and J gave up 5 bases; unmatched junction bases: 3. Looked up from germline, CDR1 is KGHSH and CDR2 is LQKENI.

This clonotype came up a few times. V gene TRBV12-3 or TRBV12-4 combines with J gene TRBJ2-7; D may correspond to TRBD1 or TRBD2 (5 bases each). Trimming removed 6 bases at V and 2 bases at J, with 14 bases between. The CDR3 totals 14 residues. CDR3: CASRGVTRPYEQYF. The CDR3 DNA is TGTGCCAGCAGAGGGGTCACTAGACCCTACGAGCAGTACTTC.

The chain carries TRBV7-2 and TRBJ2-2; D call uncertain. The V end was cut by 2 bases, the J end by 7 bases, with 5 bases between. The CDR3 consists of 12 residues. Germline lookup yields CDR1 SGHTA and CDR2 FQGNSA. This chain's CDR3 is CASSLPFGELFF. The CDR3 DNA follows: TGTGCCAGCAGCTTACCTTTCGGGGAGCTGTTTTTT.

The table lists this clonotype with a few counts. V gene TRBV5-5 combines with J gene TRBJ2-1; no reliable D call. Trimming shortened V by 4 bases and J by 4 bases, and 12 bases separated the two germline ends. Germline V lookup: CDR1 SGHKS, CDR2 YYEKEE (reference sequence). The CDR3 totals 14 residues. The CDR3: CASSPSGRYNEQFF. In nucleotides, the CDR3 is TGTGCCAGCAGCCCGTCAGGACGGTACAATGAGCAGTTCTTC. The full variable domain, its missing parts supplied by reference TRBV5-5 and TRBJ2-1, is DAGVTQSPTHLIKTRGQQVTLRCSPISGHKSVSWYQQVLGQGPQFIFQYYEKEERGRGNFPDRFSARQFPNYSSELNVNALLLGDSALYLCASSPSGRYNEQFFGPGTRLTVL.

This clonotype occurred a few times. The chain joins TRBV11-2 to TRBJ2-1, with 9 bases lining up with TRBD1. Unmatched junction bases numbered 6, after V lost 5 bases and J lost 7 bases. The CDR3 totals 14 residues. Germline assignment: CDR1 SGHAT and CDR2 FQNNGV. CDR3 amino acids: CASSLNRGLNEQFF. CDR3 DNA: TGTGCCAGCAGCCTCAACAGGGGGCTGAATGAGCAGTTCTTC.

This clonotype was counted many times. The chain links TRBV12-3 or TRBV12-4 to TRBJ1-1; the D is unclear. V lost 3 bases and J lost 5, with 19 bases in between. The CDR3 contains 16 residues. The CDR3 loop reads CASSFNVWGSRTEAFF. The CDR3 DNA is TGTGCCAGCAGTTTCAATGTATGGGGATCGAGGACTGAAGCTTTCTTT.

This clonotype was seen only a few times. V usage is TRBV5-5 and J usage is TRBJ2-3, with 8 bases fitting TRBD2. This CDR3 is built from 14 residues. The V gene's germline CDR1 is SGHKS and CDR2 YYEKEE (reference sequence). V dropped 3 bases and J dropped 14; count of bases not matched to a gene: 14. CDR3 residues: CASSSTSEAGSGYF. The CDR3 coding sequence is TGTGCCAGCAGCTCGACTAGCGAGGCCGGTTCGGGGTATTTT.

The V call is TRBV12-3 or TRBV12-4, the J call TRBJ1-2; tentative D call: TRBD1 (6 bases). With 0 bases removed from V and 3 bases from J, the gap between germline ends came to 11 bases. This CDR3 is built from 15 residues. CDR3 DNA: TGTGCCAGCAGTTTAGCCCAGGGGCTAGACTATGGCTACACCTTC. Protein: CASSLAQGLDYGYTF.

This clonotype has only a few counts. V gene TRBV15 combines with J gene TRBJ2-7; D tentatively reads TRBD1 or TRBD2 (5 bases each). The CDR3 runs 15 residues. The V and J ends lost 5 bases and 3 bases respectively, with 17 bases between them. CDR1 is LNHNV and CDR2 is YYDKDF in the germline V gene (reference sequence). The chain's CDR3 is CATSVGRDGYYEQYV. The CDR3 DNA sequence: TGTGCCACCAGCGTGGGCCGGGACGGGTACTACGAGCAGTACGTC.

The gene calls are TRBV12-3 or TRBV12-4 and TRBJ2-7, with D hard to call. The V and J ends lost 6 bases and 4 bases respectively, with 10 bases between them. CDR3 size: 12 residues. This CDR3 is CASSQHGYEQYF. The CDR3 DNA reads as TGTGCCAGCAGCCAACACGGATACGAGCAGTACTTC.

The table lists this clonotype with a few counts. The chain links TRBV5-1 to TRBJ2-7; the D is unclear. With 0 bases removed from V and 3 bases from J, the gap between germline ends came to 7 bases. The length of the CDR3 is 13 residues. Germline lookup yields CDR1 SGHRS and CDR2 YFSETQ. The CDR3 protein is CASSLGGIYEQYF. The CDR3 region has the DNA TGCGCCAGCAGCTTGGGGGGAATCTACGAGCAGTACTTC.

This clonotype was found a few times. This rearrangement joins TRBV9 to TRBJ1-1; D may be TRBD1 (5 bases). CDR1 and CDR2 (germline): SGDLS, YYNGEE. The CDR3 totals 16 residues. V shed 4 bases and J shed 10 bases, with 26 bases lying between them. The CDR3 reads CASSSGGGTGVEGAFF. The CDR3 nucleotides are TGTGCCAGCAGCTCCGGCGGGGGGACTGGCGTCGAGGGAGCTTTCTTT.

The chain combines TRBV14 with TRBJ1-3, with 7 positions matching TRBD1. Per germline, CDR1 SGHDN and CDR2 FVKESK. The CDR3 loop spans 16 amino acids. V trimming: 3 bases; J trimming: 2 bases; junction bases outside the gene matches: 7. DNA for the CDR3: TGTGCCAGCAGCCAGGTACAGGGGCGGACTGGAAACACCATATATTTT. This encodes CASSQVQGRTGNTIYF.

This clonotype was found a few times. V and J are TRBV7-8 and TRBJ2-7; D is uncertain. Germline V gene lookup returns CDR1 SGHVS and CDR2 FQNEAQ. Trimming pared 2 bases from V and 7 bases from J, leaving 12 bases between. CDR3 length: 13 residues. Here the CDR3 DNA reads TGTGCCAGCAGCTTATATCGATTCGGGGAGCAGTACGTC. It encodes CASSLYRFGEQYV.

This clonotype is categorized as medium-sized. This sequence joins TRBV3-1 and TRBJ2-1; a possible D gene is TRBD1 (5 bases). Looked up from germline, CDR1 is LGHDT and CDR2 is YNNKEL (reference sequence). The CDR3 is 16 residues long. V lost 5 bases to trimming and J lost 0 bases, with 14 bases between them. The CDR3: CASSVQDWDSYNEQFF. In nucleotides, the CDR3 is TGTGCCAGCAGCGTACAGGATTGGGACTCCTACAATGAGCAGTTCTTC.

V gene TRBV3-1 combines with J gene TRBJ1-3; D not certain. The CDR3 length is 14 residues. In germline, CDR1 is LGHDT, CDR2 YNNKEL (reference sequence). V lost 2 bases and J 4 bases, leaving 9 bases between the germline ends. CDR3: CASSQMESGNTIYF. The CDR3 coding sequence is TGTGCCAGCAGCCAAATGGAGTCAGGAAACACCATATATTTT.

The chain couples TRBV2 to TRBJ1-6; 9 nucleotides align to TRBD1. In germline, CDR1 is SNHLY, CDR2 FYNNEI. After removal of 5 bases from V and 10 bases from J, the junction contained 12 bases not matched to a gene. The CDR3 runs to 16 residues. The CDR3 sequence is CASSSQAGTGRSPLHF. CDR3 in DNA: TGTGCCAGCAGTTCTCAGGCGGGGACAGGGCGATCACCCCTCCACTTT.

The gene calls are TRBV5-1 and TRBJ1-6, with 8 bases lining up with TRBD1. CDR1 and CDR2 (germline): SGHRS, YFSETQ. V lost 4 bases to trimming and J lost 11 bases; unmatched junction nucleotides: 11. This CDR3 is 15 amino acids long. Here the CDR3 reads CASSGPGQVIPPLHF. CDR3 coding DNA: TGCGCCAGCAGCGGACCGGGACAGGTGATTCCACCCCTCCACTTT.

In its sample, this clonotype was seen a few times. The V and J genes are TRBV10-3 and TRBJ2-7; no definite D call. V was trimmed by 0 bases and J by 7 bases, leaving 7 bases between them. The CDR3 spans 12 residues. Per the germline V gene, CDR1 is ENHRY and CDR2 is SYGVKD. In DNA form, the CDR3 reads TGTGCCATCAGTGAGTCCGCCGCTGAGCAGTACTTC. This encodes CAISESAAEQYF.

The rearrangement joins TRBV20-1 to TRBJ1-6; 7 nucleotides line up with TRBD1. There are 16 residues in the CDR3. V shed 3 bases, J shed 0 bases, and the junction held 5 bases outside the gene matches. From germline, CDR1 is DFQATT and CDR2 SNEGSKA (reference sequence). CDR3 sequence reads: CSARGQISSYNSPLHF. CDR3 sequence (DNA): TGCAGTGCTAGGGGACAGATTAGCTCCTATAATTCACCCCTCCACTTT.

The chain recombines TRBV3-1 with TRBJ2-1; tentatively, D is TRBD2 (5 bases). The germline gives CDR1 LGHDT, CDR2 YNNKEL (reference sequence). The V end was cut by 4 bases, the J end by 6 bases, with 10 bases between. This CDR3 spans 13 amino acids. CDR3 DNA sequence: TGTGCCAGCAGCCCCGGGAACCGCAATGAGCAGTTCTTC. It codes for CASSPGNRNEQFF.

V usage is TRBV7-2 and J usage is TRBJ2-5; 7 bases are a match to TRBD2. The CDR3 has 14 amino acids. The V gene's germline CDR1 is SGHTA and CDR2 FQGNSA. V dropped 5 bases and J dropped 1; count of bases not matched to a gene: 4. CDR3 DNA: TGTGCCAGCAGCGCTAGCGGACCCCAAGAGACCCAGTACTTC. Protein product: CASSASGPQETQYF.

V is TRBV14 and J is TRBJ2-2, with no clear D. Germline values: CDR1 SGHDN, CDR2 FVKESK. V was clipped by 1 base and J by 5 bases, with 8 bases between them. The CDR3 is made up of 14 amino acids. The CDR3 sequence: CASSQGSLTGELFF. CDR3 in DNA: TGTGCCAGCAGCCAAGGGTCCTTGACCGGGGAGCTGTTTTTT. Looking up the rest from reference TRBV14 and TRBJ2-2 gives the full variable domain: EAGVTQFPSHSVIEKGQTVTLRCDPISGHDNLYWYRRVMGKEIKFLLHFVKESKQDESGMPNNRFLAERTGGTYSTLKVQPAELEDSGVYFCASSQGSLTGELFFGEGSRLTVL.